This TCR beta chain originates from a study of blood T cell repertoires in COVID-19. The wider study: Sites in the United States, Italy and Spain provided acute and convalescent COVID-19 samples. PBMCs, B-cell-depleted T cells, or T cells provided the cDNA or gDNA that made up the material.

Seattle's enrolled individuals joined amid active infection and were then monitored longitudinally. Trimming removed 6 bases from V and 6 bases from J; junction bases left unmatched: 9. The V gene's germline CDR1 is KGHDR and CDR2 SFDVKD. The CDR3 extends over 15 amino acids. Per the original methods: It was from reference gene primer amplification that nucleated cell counts were estimated. This table comes from immunoSEQ multiplex PCR, and its TCRdb copy is limited to in-frame clones, with some not included. The V and J calls and clone size were taken over from that table, and D and trimming were inferred from the DNA. The data contain tens of thousands of clones, roughly four fifths of them singletons.

Sequenced input: peripheral blood. The TCR comes from a man aged 45-65 years with COVID-19, enrolled during active disease. The V gene is TRBV24-1, the J gene TRBJ2-1, with TRBD1 identical over 8 bases. CDR3: CATSTRTGKANEQFF. The CDR3 bases are TGTGCCACCAGTACCCGGACAGGGAAGGCCAATGAGCAGTTCTTC.